This T cell receptor (beta chain) came from a study of CD8 T cells in ankylosing spondylitis. The authors made TCR beta libraries by quantitative 5'-RACE with molecular barcodes. TCRdb fed the 5' RACE reads into MiXCR, producing one record per CDR3 protein. The sample lists tens of thousands of distinct CDR3 sequences; 6% were seen once. This clonotype was seen ten or more times. The antigen is unknown. General study findings and limits: A TCR beta motif made of several highly homologous variants seemed typical of ankylosing spondylitis blood. Earlier studies detected some motif variants in reactive arthritis synovial fluid and blood.

The sample taken for sequencing was blood, either unsorted or a sorted T cell fraction (not recorded which). The clonotype comes from a male donor with ankylosing spondylitis or in good health (not recorded which).

In DNA, the CDR3 is TGCGCCAGCAGCATCGAGACAGGGATTAACACCGGGGAGCTGTTTTTT. Its translation: CASSIETGINTGELFF. The chain joins TRBV5-1 to TRBJ2-2; 7 bases fit TRBD1. Trimming at V came to 4 bases and at J to 2 bases, leaving 8 bases not matched to a gene. Germline V CDR1 and CDR2: SGHRS, YFSETQ. The CDR3 length is 16 residues.